The rows below give T cell receptor beta chains drawn from one sample of a study of radiation and T cells in renal cell carcinoma. Profiled with immunoSEQ multiplex PCR; TCRdb holds only in-frame clones, not every one. The sample holds about 170,000 clones, around 89% seen once. This material consisted of blood, taken from a patient whose treatment included radiotherapy and nephrectomy. All receptors come from a woman aged 45-65 years with renal cell carcinoma. Each CDR3 is given with its conserved first and last residue. D genes are given only for firm matches.

v_gene	d_gene	j_gene	CDR3aa	CDR3nt
TRBV5-1	TRBD1	TRBJ1-6	CASSLGQGRNSPLHF	TGCGCCAGCAGCTTGGGACAGGGAAGGAATTCACCCCTCCACTTT
TRBV4-1	-	TRBJ1-2	CASSQAGILYGYTF	TGCGCCAGCAGCCAAGCGGGGATCCTCTATGGCTACACCTTC
TRBV6-5	-	TRBJ2-5	CASAVRVGETQYF	TGTGCCAGCGCTGTTAGGGTGGGGGAGACCCAGTACTTC
TRBV4-1	-	TRBJ1-2	CASSQGISNYGYTF	TGCGCCAGCAGCCAAGGCATCTCTAACTATGGCTACACCTTC
TRBV7-9	-	TRBJ2-3	CASSLQAAGDTQYF	TGTGCCAGCAGCTTACAGGCGGCGGGGGATACGCAGTATTTT
TRBV19	-	TRBJ1-1	CASSINRNTEAFF	TGTGCCAGTAGTATTAACAGGAACACTGAAGCTTTCTTT
TRBV5-6	-	TRBJ1-1	CASSLAGALRAFF	TGTGCCAGCAGCTTGGCTGGGGCCCTTAGAGCTTTCTTT
TRBV5-4	-	TRBJ2-5	CASRLGLGGSETQYF	TGTGCCAGCAGACTCGGGCTTGGGGGGTCCGAGACCCAGTACTTC
TRBV4-2	-	TRBJ2-7	CASSQDRRGSSYEQYF	TGTGCCAGCAGCCAAGATCGTAGGGGGAGCTCCTACGAGCAGTACTTC
TRBV25-1	-	TRBJ1-2	CASSEPGSVFYGYTF	TGTGCCAGCAGTGAACCCGGGTCCGTTTTCTATGGCTACACCTTC
TRBV6-6	-	TRBJ1-2	CASSPSTAGGYTF	TGTGCCAGCAGTCCATCGACAGCGGGGGGCTACACCTTC
TRBV6-6	TRBD1	TRBJ1-4	CASSSGTDNEKLFF	TGTGCCAGCAGTTCCGGGACAGACAATGAAAAACTGTTTTTT
TRBV18	-	TRBJ2-5	CASSPARGGIDF	TGTGCCAGCTCACCGGCGAGGGGTGGTATAGACTTC
TRBV7-9	TRBD1	TRBJ1-2	CASSPTGVGGYTF	TGTGCCAGCAGCCCGACAGGGGTGGGTGGCTACACCTTC
TRBV5-4	TRBD1	TRBJ1-2	CASRDSTGRSWYGYTF	TGTGCCAGCAGGGACTCGACAGGGCGGAGTTGGTATGGCTACACCTTC
TRBV2	TRBD2	TRBJ2-3	CASRASGGAVDTQYF	TGTGCCAGCAGAGCTAGCGGGGGGGCGGTGGATACGCAGTATTTT
TRBV4-3	TRBD2	TRBJ2-1	CASSQTTGGGSYNEQFF	TGCGCCAGCAGCCAAACCACCGGGGGGGGCTCCTACAATGAGCAGTTCTTC
TRBV6-1	-	TRBJ1-2	CASSDRGFNYGYTF	TGTGCCAGCAGTGATAGGGGGTTCAACTATGGCTACACCTTC
TRBV5-1	TRBD1	TRBJ2-5	CASSRTGQQETQYF	TGCGCCAGCAGCCGAACGGGACAGCAAGAGACCCAGTACTTC
TRBV29-1	-	TRBJ1-1	CSAHTGGVNTEAFF	TGCAGCGCCCATACGGGAGGGGTGAACACTGAAGCTTTCTTT
TRBV6-6	-	TRBJ1-2	CASIPIRGSNGYTF	TGTGCCAGCATCCCCATCAGGGGTAGTAATGGCTACACCTTC
TRBV5-1	TRBD1	TRBJ1-2	CASSLGQGPYGYTF	TGCGCCAGCAGCTTGGGACAGGGCCCCTATGGCTACACCTTC
TRBV19	TRBD1	TRBJ1-6	CASSAFRDRGLVHF	TGTGCCAGTAGTGCTTTCCGGGACAGGGGGCTTGTCCACTTT
TRBV7-8	-	TRBJ1-6	CASSLDHRVESPLHF	TGTGCCAGCAGCTTAGATCACAGGGTGGAATCACCCCTCCACTTT
TRBV6-5	TRBD1	TRBJ1-3	CASSVTGDAGNTIYF	TGTGCCAGCAGTGTTACAGGGGACGCCGGAAACACCATATATTTT